Listed here are 20 T cell receptor beta chains from one sample, sequenced in a study of blood T cell repertoires in COVID-19 (dated by TCRdb to 2020 to 2022). Libraries were made using the immunoSEQ multiplex PCR assay. The source is immuneACCESS, and TCRdb retained only in-frame sequences with V and J called. Part of the clones is not carried over; for the studies checked, unresolved V genes explain less than half of this, and the remainder is unexplained. This sample is represented by roughly 290,000 clones; 70% to 90% of them were singletons. The top ten clones comprise 3.5% to 5.5% of the sample. Sample: PBMCs or T cells enriched from blood (not recorded which). These receptors were collected from a woman aged 25 to 39 who had recovered from COVID-19.

This chain connects TRBV28 to TRBJ1-4; 7 bases line up with TRBD1. With 5 bases clipped from V and 5 bases from J, the junction kept 23 bases outside the gene matches. The CDR3 consists of 20 residues. Germline V CDR1 and CDR2: MDHEN, SYDVKM. The CDR3 coding sequence is TGTGCCAGCAGTGACATTAACAGCCGCACCTGGGCCAGGGGGAATGAAAAACTGTTTTTT. It translates to CASSDINSRTWARGNEKLFF.

This clone was seen just once. The V call is TRBV19, the J call TRBJ1-5; 9 bases are shared with TRBD1. Germline V lookup: CDR1 LNHDA, CDR2 SQIVND (reference sequence). V lost 4 bases and J lost 3; bases outside the gene matches: 7. CDR3 length: 16 amino acids. The CDR3 sequence: CASSNIGQGPNQPQHF. As DNA, the CDR3 is TGTGCCAGTAGTAATATTGGACAGGGGCCCAATCAGCCCCAGCATTTT. Variable domain in full (rest from reference TRBV19 and TRBJ1-5): DGGITQSPKYLFRKEGQNVTLSCEQNLNHDAMYWYRQDPGQGLRLIYYSQIVNDFQKGDIAEGYSVSREKKESFPLTVTSAQKNPTAFYLCASSNIGQGPNQPQHFGDGTRLSIL.

This rearrangement joins TRBV28 to TRBJ2-2, with D unclear. Trimming shortened V by 7 bases and J by 3 bases, and 9 bases separated the two germline ends. The CDR3 consists of 13 residues. The germline gives CDR1 MDHEN, CDR2 SYDVKM. The chain's CDR3 is CASKAEYTGELFF. The CDR3 DNA sequence: TGTGCCAGCAAGGCGGAGTACACCGGGGAGCTGTTTTTT.

The chain recombines TRBV24-1 with TRBJ2-7; 10 bases line up with TRBD1. CDR1 is KGHDR and CDR2 is SFDVKD in the germline V gene. This CDR3 has 19 residues. Trimming cost V 0 bases and J 1 base; bases outside gene matches: 11. CDR3 protein: CATSDLSTGGRGRSYEQYF. Here the CDR3 DNA reads TGTGCCACCAGTGATTTGTCGACAGGGGGCAGGGGAAGGTCCTACGAGCAGTACTTC.

Here the CDR3 DNA reads TGTGCCAGCAGTGTCACAGGGGGCTTTGGCTACACCTTC. Translation gives CASSVTGGFGYTF. The chain has TRBV28 and TRBJ1-2, with 9 nucleotides matching TRBD1. Unmatched junction bases numbered 5, after V lost 5 bases and J lost 7 bases. The CDR3 has 13 amino acids. Germline CDR1 is MDHEN and CDR2 is SYDVKM.

This clone has just a few counts. The chain uses TRBV5-4 and TRBJ2-7, with 7 bases identical to TRBD1. CDR3 size: 12 residues. Unmatched junction bases numbered 3, after V lost 3 bases and J lost 6 bases. Germline CDR1 is SGHNT and CDR2 is YYREEE (reference sequence). CDR3 region: CASSSRQGEQYF. CDR3 DNA: TGTGCCAGCAGCTCCCGACAGGGCGAGCAGTACTTC.

The chain has TRBV6-6 and TRBJ1-5; D is possibly TRBD1 (5 bases). Trimming stripped 8 bases from V and 0 bases from J, with 14 bases between. Germline CDR1 and CDR2: MNHNY and SVGAGI (reference sequence). The CDR3 spans 15 residues. CDR3 amino acids: CASPWGDYSNQPQHF. The CDR3 DNA reads TGTGCCAGCCCTTGGGGGGACTATAGCAATCAGCCCCAGCATTTT.

This clone was seen once. The chain links TRBV7-2 to TRBJ2-5; D might be TRBD2 (5 bases). Germline CDR1 and CDR2: SGHTA and FQGNSA. This CDR3 region has 16 residues. With 5 bases removed from V and 4 bases from J, the gap between germline ends came to 20 bases. Here the CDR3 DNA reads TGTGCCAGCAGCAATTCGGGCGGGCATGTGTTAGAGACCCAGTACTTC. It encodes CASSNSGGHVLETQYF.

CDR3 nucleotide sequence: TGTGCCAGCAGCCTGTCCACTAGCGGCTTCACGTATACGCAGTATTTT. Translated, it gives CASSLSTSGFTYTQYF. The chain is built from TRBV5-6 and TRBJ2-3, with TRBD2 matching over 8 bases. The CDR3 has 16 residues. Germline CDR1 reads SGHDT; CDR2 reads YYEEEE. V shed 4 bases, J shed 7 bases, and the junction held 14 bases outside the gene matches.

The CDR3, as DNA: TGTGCCAGCAGTTACAGGGCGGGGGGGAATACAGATACGCAGTATTTT. This codes for CASSYRAGGNTDTQYF. This chain uses TRBV6-5 with TRBJ2-3, with 9 bases identical to TRBD2. V shed 2 bases and J 3 bases; nucleotides not matched to a gene: 6. The length of the CDR3 is 16 residues. The V gene's germline CDR1 is MNHEY and CDR2 SVGAGI.

The CDR3 is CASSQRDGSGGGETQYF. In nucleotides, the CDR3 is TGTGCCAGCAGCCAAAGGGACGGTTCGGGAGGCGGAGAGACCCAGTACTTC. J is TRBJ2-5 and V is TRBV3-1 (or the pseudogene TRBV3-2), with 7 bases fitting TRBD2. With V trimmed by 2 bases and J by 4 bases, 13 bases remained unmatched. Germline values: CDR1 LGHDT, CDR2 YNNKEL (reference sequence). The CDR3 is 17 residues long.

The genes are TRBV1 and TRBJ2-7; no DNA check was done on the table's D call, TRBD1. TRBV1 is a documented pseudogene. There are 16 residues in the CDR3. CDR3 nucleotide sequence: TGCACCAGCAGCCTTACACGCAGGGCCCCCTTTTGCGAGCAGTACTTC. Its translation is CTSSLTRRAPFCEQYF.

The table lists this clone with a count of one. J is TRBJ2-1 and V is TRBV5-1, with D maybe TRBD2 (6 bases). Germline lookup yields CDR1 SGHRS and CDR2 YFSETQ. This CDR3 is 16 amino acids long. V dropped 0 bases and J dropped 2 bases, with 12 bases sitting between them. The CDR3 DNA follows: TGCGCCAGCAGCTTGGCCGGGACTCCAACCTACAATGAGCAGTTCTTC. Encoded protein: CASSLAGTPTYNEQFF.

This clone has a single count. The gene calls are TRBV7-3 and TRBJ2-1; D is unclear. There are 12 residues in the CDR3. CDR1 and CDR2 (germline): SGHTA, FQGTGA. V was cut by 2 bases and J by 11 bases, with 10 bases left in between. The DNA for the CDR3 is TGTGCCAGCAGCTTATCTTTGGGCCAGCAGTTCTTC. Translating gives CASSLSLGQQFF.

This chain uses TRBV6-5 with TRBJ2-7, with 10 bases fitting TRBD2. The V gene's germline CDR1 is MNHEY and CDR2 SVGAGI. Trimming took 7 bases from V and 7 from J; bases not matched to a gene: 13. CDR3 length equals 15 residues. CDR3 in amino acids: CASTPPASGGREQYF. The CDR3 nucleotides read TGTGCCAGCACCCCCCCGGCTAGCGGGGGTAGAGAGCAGTACTTC.

This CDR3 is CASSVPRGVETQYF. The CDR3, as DNA: TGTGCCAGCAGCGTCCCCAGGGGAGTGGAGACCCAGTACTTC. The chain links TRBV7-9 to TRBJ2-5, with D maybe TRBD1 (6 bases). The CDR3 contains 14 residues. Trimming shortened V by 5 bases and J by 5 bases, and 15 bases separated the two germline ends. Per germline, CDR1 SEHNR and CDR2 FQNEAQ (reference sequence).

J is TRBJ1-1 and V is TRBV13; D call uncertain. The V gene's germline CDR1 is PRHDT and CDR2 FYEKMQ (reference sequence). V was shortened by 1 base and J by 1 base, with 10 bases between the two germline ends. The CDR3 extends over 15 amino acids. Here the CDR3 DNA reads TGTGCCAGCAGCTTAGTACAGCGGACGAACACTGAAGCTTTCTTT. It encodes CASSLVQRTNTEAFF.

The V and J genes are TRBV19 and TRBJ2-2; 7 nucleotides line up with TRBD1. Germline CDR1 LNHDA, CDR2 SQIVND (reference sequence). The CDR3 runs to 14 residues. V was clipped by 5 bases and J by 0 bases; unmatched bases: 0. In DNA, the CDR3 is TGTGCCAGTAGTGGGACAGCGAACACCGGGGAGCTGTTTTTT. Protein product: CASSGTANTGELFF. Filled out from reference TRBV19 and TRBJ2-2, the complete variable domain reads DGGITQSPKYLFRKEGQNVTLSCEQNLNHDAMYWYRQDPGQGLRLIYYSQIVNDFQKGDIAEGYSVSREKKESFPLTVTSAQKNPTAFYLCASSGTANTGELFFGEGSRLTVL.

The chain uses TRBV5-1 and TRBJ2-7; 10 bases fit TRBD2. V shed 1 base, J shed 7 bases, and the junction held 8 bases outside the gene matches. The germline V gene encodes CDR1 SGHRS and CDR2 YFSETQ. The CDR3 totals 15 residues. This CDR3 is CASSLSLAGAPEQYF. The CDR3 bases are TGCGCCAGCAGCTTGTCTCTAGCGGGAGCCCCTGAGCAGTACTTC.

The chain is built from TRBV18 and TRBJ2-1, with TRBD2 matching 7 bases. V lost 6 bases and J lost 1; bases outside the gene matches: 6. The germline V gene encodes CDR1 KGHSH and CDR2 LQKENI. This CDR3 comprises 15 residues. In DNA form, the CDR3 reads TGTGCCAGCTCCCGTGGACTAGATTCCTACAATGAGCAGTTCTTC. This gives the protein CASSRGLDSYNEQFF.